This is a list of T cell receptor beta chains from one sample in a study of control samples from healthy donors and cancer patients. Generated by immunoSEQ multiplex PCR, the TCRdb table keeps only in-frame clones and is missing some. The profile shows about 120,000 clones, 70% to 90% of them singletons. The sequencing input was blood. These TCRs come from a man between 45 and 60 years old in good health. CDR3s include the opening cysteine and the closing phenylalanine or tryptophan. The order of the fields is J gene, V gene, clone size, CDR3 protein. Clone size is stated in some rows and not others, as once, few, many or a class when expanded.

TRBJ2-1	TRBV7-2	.	CASSLEGVYNEQFF
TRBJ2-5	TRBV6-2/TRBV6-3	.	CASSYLGGQETQYF
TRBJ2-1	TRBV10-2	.	CASSESFPGTSGGRQFF
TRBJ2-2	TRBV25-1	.	CASRTGGTGELFF
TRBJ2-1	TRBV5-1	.	CASSLGLAGINEQFF
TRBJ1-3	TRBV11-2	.	CASSLWRTVSGNTIYF
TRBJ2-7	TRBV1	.	CTSSQDDGTGDYEQYF
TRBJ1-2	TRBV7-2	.	CASSLNGGIFYGYTF
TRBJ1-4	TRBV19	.	CASSPLPGQNEKLFF
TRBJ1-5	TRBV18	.	CASSPTAGGWQPQHF
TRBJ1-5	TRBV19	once	CASCRDSNQPQHF
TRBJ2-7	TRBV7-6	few	CASSVGTEQYF
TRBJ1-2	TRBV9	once	CASSTGSNYGYTF
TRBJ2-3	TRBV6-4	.	CASSVRPTDTQYF
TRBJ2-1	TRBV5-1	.	CASSLGPNNEQFF
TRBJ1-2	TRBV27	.	CASSPNRGRGYTF
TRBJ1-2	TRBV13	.	CASSFLPGQTNYGYTF
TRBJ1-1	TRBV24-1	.	CATSEPGRREAFF
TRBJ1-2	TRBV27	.	CASSLSVGADNYGYTF
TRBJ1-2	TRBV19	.	CATTHTTNYGYTF
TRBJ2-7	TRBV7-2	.	CASSPGGLVYEQYF
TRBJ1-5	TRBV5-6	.	CASSSEGGRPQHF
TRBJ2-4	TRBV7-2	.	CASSLPPRDSERFF
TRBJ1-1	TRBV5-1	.	CASSLLTQGAGGTEAFF
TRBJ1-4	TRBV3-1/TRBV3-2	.	CASSQEVPGGSEKLFF
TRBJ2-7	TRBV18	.	CASSLETGTSYEQYF
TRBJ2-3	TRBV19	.	CASSIGGGSGGMTDTQYF
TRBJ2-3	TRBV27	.	CASSLGQGGTDTQYF
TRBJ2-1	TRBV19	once	CASSIDGRTDYNEQFF
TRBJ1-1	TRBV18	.	CASSPGSEGTEAFF
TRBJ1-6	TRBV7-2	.	CASSLAGDFSPYNSPLHF
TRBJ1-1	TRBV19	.	CASGQAEAFF
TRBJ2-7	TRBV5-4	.	CASSLDRGQGEQYF
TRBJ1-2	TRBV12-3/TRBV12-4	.	CASSRDTSYGYTF
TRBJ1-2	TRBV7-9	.	CASSLGADGYTF
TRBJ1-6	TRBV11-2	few	CASSLDPGQNSPLHF
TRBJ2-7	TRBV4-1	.	CASSQEAGGREQYF
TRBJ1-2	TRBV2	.	CASSAFEGLGGYTF
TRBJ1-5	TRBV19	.	CASSMGLSGVLNQPQHF
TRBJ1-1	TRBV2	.	CASSADGNTEAFF
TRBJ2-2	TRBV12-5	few	CASGFPLPGLAGGLAGELFF
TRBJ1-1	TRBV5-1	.	CASSFTSGVILNTEAFF
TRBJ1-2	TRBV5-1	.	CASSISDSNHGYTF
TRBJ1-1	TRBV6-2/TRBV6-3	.	CASSPDGDTEAFF
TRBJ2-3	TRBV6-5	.	CASSKRGTDTQYF
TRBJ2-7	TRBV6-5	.	CASSYRDRARMQYF